The rows below give T cell receptor beta chains drawn from one sample of a study of OX40 agonist ivuxolimab in advanced cancers. Generated by immunoSEQ multiplex PCR, the TCRdb table keeps only in-frame clones and is missing some. The table shows 55,000 to 80,000 clones, with 80% to 85% occurring only once. The sequences come from CD4+ or CD8+ T cells sorted from blood, collected in a trial of the OX40 agonist ivuxolimab. Receptor source: an adult with an advanced solid tumor such as melanoma, head and neck, liver or kidney cancer. CDR3s include the opening cysteine and the closing phenylalanine or tryptophan. The D gene is left open where the match is weak. Clone sizes are given selectively: once, few, many, or a class where the clone is expanded.

V gene	clone size	D gene	J gene	CDR3 protein	CDR3 DNA
TRBV25-1	.	TRBD1	TRBJ1-5	CASTDRPLTRYSNQPQHF	TGTGCCAGCACGGACAGGCCCCTAACTCGCTATAGCAATCAGCCCCAGCATTTT
TRBV10-3	.	TRBD2	TRBJ2-7	CAIRRSGGYEQYF	TGTGCCATCAGGCGGAGCGGGGGTTACGAGCAGTACTTC
TRBV5-1	.	.	TRBJ1-6	CASSLEVWQNNSPLHF	TGCGCCAGCAGCTTGGAGGTCTGGCAGAATAATTCACCCCTCCACTTT
TRBV19	.	TRBD1	TRBJ1-5	CASSIDRESNQPQHF	TGTGCCAGTAGTATCGACAGGGAAAGCAATCAGCCCCAGCATTTT
TRBV27	.	TRBD1	TRBJ2-7	CASSWDREYEQYF	TGTGCCAGCAGTTGGGACAGAGAATACGAGCAGTACTTC
TRBV10-3	.	TRBD2	TRBJ2-3	CAISEGREADTQYF	TGTGCCATCAGTGAGGGGAGGGAGGCAGATACGCAGTATTTT
TRBV19	.	.	TRBJ2-7	CASRDTARDEQYF	TGTGCCAGTAGGGACACTGCCCGGGACGAGCAGTACTTC
TRBV4-2	.	.	TRBJ2-1	CASSQGGNNEQFF	TGTGCCAGCAGCCAAGGGGGTAACAATGAGCAGTTCTTC
TRBV5-8	.	.	TRBJ2-4	CASSLLQGSKNIQYF	TGTGCCAGCAGCTTGCTTCAGGGAAGCAAAAACATTCAGTACTTC
TRBV29-1	.	TRBD2	TRBJ2-7	CSVEILRGGESYEQYF	TGCAGCGTTGAGATCCTTCGGGGGGGGGAATCCTACGAGCAGTACTTC
TRBV19	.	.	TRBJ1-5	CASSLRPQVHGSGQPQHF	TGTGCCAGTAGTCTACGGCCACAGGTGCACGGGTCCGGGCAGCCCCAGCATTTT
TRBV6-6	once	.	TRBJ2-7	CASSYSAGIYEQYF	TGTGCCAGCAGTTACTCTGCCGGGATCTACGAGCAGTACTTC
TRBV6-1	.	.	TRBJ2-5	CASSVSGQQETQYF	TGTGCCAGCAGTGTCTCCGGACAGCAAGAGACCCAGTACTTC
TRBV5-8	few	.	TRBJ1-6	CASTRGSPLHF	TGTGCCAGCACCCGTGGGTCACCCCTCCACTTT
TRBV27	.	.	TRBJ2-2	CASSYQSGELFF	TGTGCCAGCAGTTACCAGTCCGGGGAGCTGTTTTTT
TRBV4-3	few	.	TRBJ1-5	CASSQFQGQPQHF	TGCGCCAGCAGCCAATTTCAAGGACAGCCCCAGCATTTT
TRBV9	.	.	TRBJ2-7	CASSADGIYYEQYF	TGTGCCAGCAGCGCCGACGGGATTTACTACGAGCAGTACTTC
TRBV9	few	.	TRBJ1-4	CASSVRVGNEKLFF	TGTGCCAGCAGCGTCAGGGTGGGTAATGAAAAACTGTTTTTT
TRBV6-5	.	.	TRBJ2-7	CASGYRSREQYF	TGTGCCAGCGGGTATCGGAGTCGCGAGCAGTACTTC
TRBV30	few	.	TRBJ1-5	CAGGETRSNQPQHF	TGTGCCGGGGGAGAGACACGGAGCAATCAGCCCCAGCATTTT
TRBV14	.	.	TRBJ2-3	CASSQDFLEAGTDTQYF	TGTGCCAGCAGCCAAGATTTTCTTGAGGCAGGCACAGATACGCAGTATTTT
TRBV13	.	TRBD2	TRBJ2-3	CASSLGTGGTDTQYF	TGTGCCAGCAGCTTAGGAACGGGGGGTACAGATACGCAGTATTTT
TRBV7-2	.	TRBD1	TRBJ2-7	CASSSRTGSYEQYF	TGTGCCAGCAGCTCACGGACAGGTTCCTACGAGCAGTACTTC
TRBV4-3	.	TRBD2	TRBJ2-5	CASSQDLVGAGGETQYF	TGCGCCAGCAGCCAAGATCTTGTTGGTGCGGGAGGGGAGACCCAGTACTTC
TRBV6-6	once	TRBD1	TRBJ1-2	CASSGDRGFHYGYTF	TGTGCCAGCAGTGGAGACAGGGGGTTTCACTATGGCTACACCTTC
TRBV11-2	once	.	TRBJ2-1	CASSLFFSGASYNEQFF	TGTGCCAGCAGCTTATTTTTTTCGGGGGCGTCATACAATGAGCAGTTCTTC
TRBV11-3	.	.	TRBJ1-6	CASSLSFNSPLHF	TGTGCCAGCAGCTTATCGTTTAATTCACCCCTCCACTTT
TRBV11-3	.	TRBD2	TRBJ2-1	CASSLVGAGGPCEQFF	TGTGCCAGCAGCTTAGTCGGAGCGGGAGGACCCTGTGAGCAGTTCTTC
TRBV27	.	.	TRBJ2-7	CASSPRGRASSYEQYF	TGTGCCAGCAGTCCTAGAGGCAGGGCGAGCTCCTACGAGCAGTACTTC
TRBV6-5	.	.	TRBJ1-4	CASSRDRLNEKLFF	TGTGCCAGCAGTCGGGACCGGTTAAATGAAAAACTGTTTTTT
TRBV28	once	TRBD2	TRBJ2-5	CASLGLAGGARETQYF	TGTGCCAGCTTGGGGCTAGCGGGGGGAGCGAGAGAGACCCAGTACTTC
TRBV4-3	.	.	TRBJ1-2	CASSQDRGGYTF	TGCGCCAGCAGCCAAGATCGTGGTGGCTACACCTTC
TRBV11-2	.	.	TRBJ2-5	CASSPGHLMQETQYF	TGTGCCAGCAGCCCGGGACACCTTATGCAAGAGACCCAGTACTTC
TRBV7-9	.	.	TRBJ2-1	CASSSQGDEQFF	TGTGCCAGCAGTTCCCAGGGTGATGAGCAGTTCTTC
TRBV6-5	once	.	TRBJ1-3	CASRRGESGNTIYF	TGTGCCAGCAGGCGAGGCGAATCTGGAAACACCATATATTTT